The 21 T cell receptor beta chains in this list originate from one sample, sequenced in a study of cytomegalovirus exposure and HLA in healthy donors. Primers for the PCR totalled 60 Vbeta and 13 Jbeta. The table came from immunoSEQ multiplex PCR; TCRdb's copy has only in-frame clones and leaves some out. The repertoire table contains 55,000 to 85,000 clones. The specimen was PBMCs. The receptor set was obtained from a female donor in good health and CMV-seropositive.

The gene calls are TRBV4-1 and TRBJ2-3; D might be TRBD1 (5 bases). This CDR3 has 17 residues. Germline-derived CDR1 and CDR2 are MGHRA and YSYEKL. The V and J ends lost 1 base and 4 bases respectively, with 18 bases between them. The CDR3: CASSQGGYTAIADTQYF. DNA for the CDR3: TGCGCCAGCAGCCAAGGGGGCTACACGGCTATCGCAGATACGCAGTATTTT.

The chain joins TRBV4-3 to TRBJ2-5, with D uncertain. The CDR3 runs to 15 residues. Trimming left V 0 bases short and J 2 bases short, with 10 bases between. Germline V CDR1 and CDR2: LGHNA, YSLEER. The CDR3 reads CASSQDLSTQETQYF. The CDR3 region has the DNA TGCGCCAGCAGCCAAGATCTTAGCACGCAAGAGACCCAGTACTTC.

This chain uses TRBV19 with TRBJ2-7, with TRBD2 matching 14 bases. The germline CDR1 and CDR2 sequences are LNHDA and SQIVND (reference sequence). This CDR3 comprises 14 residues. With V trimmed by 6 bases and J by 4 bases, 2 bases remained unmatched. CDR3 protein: CASRGLAGGYEQYF. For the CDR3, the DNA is TGTGCCAGTAGAGGACTAGCGGGAGGTTACGAGCAGTACTTC.

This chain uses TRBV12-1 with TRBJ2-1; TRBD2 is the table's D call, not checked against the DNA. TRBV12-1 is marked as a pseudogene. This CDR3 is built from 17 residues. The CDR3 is CASSFRRGDRPGDEQFF. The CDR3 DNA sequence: TGTGCCAGCAGCTTTAGACGCGGGGACCGGCCGGGGGATGAGCAGTTCTTC.

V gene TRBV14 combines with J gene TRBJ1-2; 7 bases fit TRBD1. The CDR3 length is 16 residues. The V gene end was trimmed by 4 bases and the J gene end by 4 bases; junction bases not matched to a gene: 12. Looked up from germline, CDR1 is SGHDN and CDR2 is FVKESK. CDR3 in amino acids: CASSPTTGLGFYGYTF. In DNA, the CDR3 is TGTGCCAGCAGCCCTACGACAGGGTTGGGGTTCTATGGCTACACCTTC.

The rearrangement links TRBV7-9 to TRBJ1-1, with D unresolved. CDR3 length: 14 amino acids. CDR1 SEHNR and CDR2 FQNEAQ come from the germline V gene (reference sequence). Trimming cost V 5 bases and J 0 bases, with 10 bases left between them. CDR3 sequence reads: CASSQGGLNTEAFF. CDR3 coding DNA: TGTGCCAGCAGCCAAGGAGGCTTGAACACTGAAGCTTTCTTT.

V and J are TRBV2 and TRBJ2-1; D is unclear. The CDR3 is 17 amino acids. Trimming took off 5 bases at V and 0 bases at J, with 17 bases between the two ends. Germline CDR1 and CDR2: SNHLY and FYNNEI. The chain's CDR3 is CASSKLSPSRSYNEQFF. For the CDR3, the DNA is TGTGCCAGCAGTAAGTTGAGTCCCTCCCGCTCCTACAATGAGCAGTTCTTC.

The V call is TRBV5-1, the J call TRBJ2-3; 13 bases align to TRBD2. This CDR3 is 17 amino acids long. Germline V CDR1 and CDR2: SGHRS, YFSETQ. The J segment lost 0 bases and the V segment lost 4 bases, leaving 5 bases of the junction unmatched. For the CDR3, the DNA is TGCGCCAGCAGCGGGGGGACTAGCGGGACTAGCACAGATACGCAGTATTTT. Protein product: CASSGGTSGTSTDTQYF.

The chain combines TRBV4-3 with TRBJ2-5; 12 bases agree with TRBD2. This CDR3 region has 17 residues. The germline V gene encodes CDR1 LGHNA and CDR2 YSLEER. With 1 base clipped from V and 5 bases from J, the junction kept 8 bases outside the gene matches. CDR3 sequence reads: CASSQGASGGAGETQYF. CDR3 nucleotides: TGCGCCAGCAGCCAAGGGGCTAGCGGGGGGGCCGGGGAGACCCAGTACTTC.

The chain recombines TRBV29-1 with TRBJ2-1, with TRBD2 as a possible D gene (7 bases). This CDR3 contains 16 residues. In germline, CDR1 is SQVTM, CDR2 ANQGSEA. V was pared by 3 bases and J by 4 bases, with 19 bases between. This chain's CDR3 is CSVEGGAQGGYNEQFF. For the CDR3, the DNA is TGCAGCGTTGAGGGGGGGGCACAGGGAGGGTACAATGAGCAGTTCTTC.

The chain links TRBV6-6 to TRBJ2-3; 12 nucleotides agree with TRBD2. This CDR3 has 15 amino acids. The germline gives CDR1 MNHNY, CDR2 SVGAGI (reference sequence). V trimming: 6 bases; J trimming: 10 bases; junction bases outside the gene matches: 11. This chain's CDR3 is CASRALGLAGLPQYF. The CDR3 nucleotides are TGTGCCAGCAGAGCTTTGGGACTAGCGGGCCTTCCGCAGTATTTT.

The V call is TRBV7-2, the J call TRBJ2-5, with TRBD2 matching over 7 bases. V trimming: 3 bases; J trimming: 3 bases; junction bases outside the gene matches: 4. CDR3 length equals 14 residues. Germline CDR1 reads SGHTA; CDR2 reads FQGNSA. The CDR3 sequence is CASSLNGGKETQYF. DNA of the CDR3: TGTGCCAGCAGCTTGAACGGGGGGAAAGAGACCCAGTACTTC. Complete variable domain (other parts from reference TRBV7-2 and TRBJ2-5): GAGVSQSPSNKVTEKGKDVELRCDPISGHTALYWYRQSLGQGLEFLIYFQGNSAPDKSGLPSDRFSAERTGGSVSTLTIQRTQQEDSAVYLCASSLNGGKETQYFGPGTRLLVL.

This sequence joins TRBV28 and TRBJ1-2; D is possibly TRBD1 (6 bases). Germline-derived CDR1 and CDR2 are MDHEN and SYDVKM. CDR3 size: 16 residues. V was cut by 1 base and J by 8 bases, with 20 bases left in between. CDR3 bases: TGTGCCAGCAGTTTATCGGGGCAGGGGAAAGATCAGGGCTACACCTTC. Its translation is CASSLSGQGKDQGYTF.

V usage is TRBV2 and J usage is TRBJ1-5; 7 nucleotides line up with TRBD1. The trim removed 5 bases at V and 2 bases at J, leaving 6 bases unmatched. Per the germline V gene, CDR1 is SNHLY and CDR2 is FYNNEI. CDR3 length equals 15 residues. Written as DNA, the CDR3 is TGTGCCAGCAGTCCACAGGGGTTGGGCAATCAGCCCCAGCATTTT. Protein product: CASSPQGLGNQPQHF. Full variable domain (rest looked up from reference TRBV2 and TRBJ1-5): EPEVTQTPSHQVTQMGQEVILRCVPISNHLYFYWYRQILGQKVEFLVSFYNNEISEKSEIFDDQFSVERPDGSNFTLKIRSTKLEDSAMYFCASSPQGLGNQPQHFGDGTRLSIL.

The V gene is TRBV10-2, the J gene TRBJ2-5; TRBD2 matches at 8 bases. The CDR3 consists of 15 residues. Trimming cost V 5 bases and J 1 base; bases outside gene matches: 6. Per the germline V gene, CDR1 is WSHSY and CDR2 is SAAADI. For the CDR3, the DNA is TGCGCCAGCAGTAGTCGGACTAGCATCCAAGAGACCCAGTACTTC. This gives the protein CASSSRTSIQETQYF.

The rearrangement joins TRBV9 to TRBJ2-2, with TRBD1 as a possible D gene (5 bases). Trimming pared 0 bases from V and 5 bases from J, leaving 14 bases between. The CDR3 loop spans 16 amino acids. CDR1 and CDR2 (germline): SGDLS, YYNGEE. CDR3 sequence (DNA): TGTGCCAGCAGCGTAGAAGGACACCGAACAACCGGGGAGCTGTTTTTT. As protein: CASSVEGHRTTGELFF. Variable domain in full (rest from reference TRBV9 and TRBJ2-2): DSGVTQTPKHLITATGQRVTLRCSPRSGDLSVYWYQQSLDQGLQFLIQYYNGEERAKGNILERFSAQQFPDLHSELNLSSLELGDSALYFCASSVEGHRTTGELFFGEGSRLTVL.

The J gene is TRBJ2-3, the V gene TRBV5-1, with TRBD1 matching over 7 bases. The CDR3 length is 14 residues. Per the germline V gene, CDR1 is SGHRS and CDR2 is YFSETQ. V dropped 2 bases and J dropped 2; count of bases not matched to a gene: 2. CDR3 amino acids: CASSLGGYTDTQYF. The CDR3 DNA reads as TGCGCCAGCAGCTTAGGGGGCTACACAGATACGCAGTATTTT.

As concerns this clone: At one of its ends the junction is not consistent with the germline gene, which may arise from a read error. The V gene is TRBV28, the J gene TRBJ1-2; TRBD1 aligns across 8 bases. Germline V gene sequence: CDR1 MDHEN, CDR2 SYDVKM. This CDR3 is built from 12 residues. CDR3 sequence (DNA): TGTGCCAGCAATTTACCGGGACAGGCGAGTCAATTC. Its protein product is CASNLPGQASQF.

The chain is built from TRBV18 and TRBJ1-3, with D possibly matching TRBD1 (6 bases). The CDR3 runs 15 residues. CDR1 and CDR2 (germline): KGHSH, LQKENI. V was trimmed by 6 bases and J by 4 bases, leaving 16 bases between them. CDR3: CASSQGQNPGNTIYF. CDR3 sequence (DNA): TGTGCCAGCTCGCAGGGACAAAATCCCGGAAACACCATATATTTT.

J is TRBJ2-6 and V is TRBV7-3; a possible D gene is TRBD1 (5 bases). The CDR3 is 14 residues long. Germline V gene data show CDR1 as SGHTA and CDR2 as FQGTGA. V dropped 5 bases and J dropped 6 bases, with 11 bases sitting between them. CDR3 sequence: CASSPGPAANVLTF. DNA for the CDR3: TGTGCCAGCAGCCCAGGGCCGGCGGCCAACGTCCTGACTTTC.

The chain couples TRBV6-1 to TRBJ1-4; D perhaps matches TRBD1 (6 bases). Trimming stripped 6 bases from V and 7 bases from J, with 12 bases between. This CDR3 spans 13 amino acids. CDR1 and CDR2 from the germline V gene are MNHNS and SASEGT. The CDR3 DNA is TGTGCCAGCAGGGAACAGGGCGTTGAAAAACTGTTTTTT. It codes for CASREQGVEKLFF.